Listed below are T cell receptor beta chains from one sample, sequenced in a study of graft-versus-host responses after intestinal transplantation. The data were produced by immunoSEQ multiplex PCR, yet TCRdb's version contains in-frame clones alone and is incomplete. The table includes several thousand clones, more than 20% detected once. Material: alloreactive CD4+ T cells from a mixed lymphocyte reaction culture, obtained before transplantation. The receptors originated from a human patient who was an organ donor for intestinal transplantation. Both conserved end residues are part of each CDR3. A D gene is named only where the DNA matches it firmly. The listing skips clone size in some rows; elsewhere it reads once, few, many or a size class.

abundance	j_gene	v_gene	d_gene	CDR3nt	CDR3aa
NA	TRBJ2-3	TRBV4-2	TRBD2	TGTGCCAGCAGCTTGACTAGCGGGGGGGCAGATACGCAGTATTTT	CASSLTSGGADTQYF
NA	TRBJ2-3	TRBV7-3	NA	TGTGCCAGCAGCCCGAGGACAGCCCCAGCCACAGATACGCAGTATTTT	CASSPRTAPATDTQYF
few	TRBJ2-3	TRBV29-1	TRBD2	TGCAGCGTCGCTACTAGCGGGAGAGTTACAGATACGCAGTATTTT	CSVATSGRVTDTQYF
NA	TRBJ2-5	TRBV30	NA	TGTGCCTGGAGTGTACGGAGGGAGACCCAGTACTTC	CAWSVRRETQYF
NA	TRBJ1-1	TRBV7-9	NA	TGTGCCACTCGAAGGTCCGGGACTGAAGCTTTCTTT	CATRRSGTEAFF
few	TRBJ2-4	TRBV5-1	TRBD1	TGCGCCAGCAGCCTGACAGGGCCTCTAGCCAAAAACATTCAGTACTTC	CASSLTGPLAKNIQYF
NA	TRBJ2-4	TRBV10-1	TRBD1	TGCGCCAGCAGTGTTGGGGACAGGCCAAACATTCAGTACTTC	CASSVGDRPNIQYF
few	TRBJ2-1	TRBV5-1	TRBD2	TGCGCCAGCAGCGCCCGACTAGCGGGGGGCCATGAGCAGTTCTTC	CASSARLAGGHEQFF
medium-sized	TRBJ2-5	TRBV18	NA	TGTGCCAGCTCAGGCACATTGCAAGAGACCCAGTACTTC	CASSGTLQETQYF
many	TRBJ2-3	TRBV10-3	NA	TGTGCCATCAGGGTCGCGTCGGCAGATACGCAGTATTTT	CAIRVASADTQYF
NA	TRBJ2-3	TRBV10-3	TRBD1	TGTGCCATCAGTGAGTCCGGACAGGGAACAGATACGCAGTATTTT	CAISESGQGTDTQYF
NA	TRBJ2-5	TRBV6-1	NA	TGTGCCAGCAGCAGGGTCGGAGAGACCCAGTACTTC	CASSRVGETQYF
medium-sized	TRBJ1-1	TRBV5-5	NA	TGTGCCAGCAGCTTGACGGGGAGTAGAACTGAAGCTTTCTTT	CASSLTGSRTEAFF
once	TRBJ2-1	TRBV12-5	TRBD2	TGTGCTAGTGGTTTACGTAGCGGGTTATTCGATGAGCAGTTCTTC	CASGLRSGLFDEQFF
NA	TRBJ2-5	TRBV18	TRBD2	TGTGCCAGCTCGCCCGGACTAGCGACGGTGACCCAGTACTTC	CASSPGLATVTQYF
medium-sized	TRBJ2-7	TRBV7-9	NA	TGTGCCAGCAGCTTGGGCATCTACTACGAGCAGTACTTC	CASSLGIYYEQYF
medium-sized	TRBJ1-2	TRBV2	NA	TGTGCCAGCAACAGGGACTATGGCTACACCTTC	CASNRDYGYTF
medium-sized	TRBJ1-1	TRBV5-6	NA	TGTGCCAGCAGCTTGTACGGGACACCCGCCGGCACTGAAGCTTTCTTT	CASSLYGTPAGTEAFF
NA	TRBJ2-6	TRBV6-4	TRBD1	TGTGCCAGCAGGGCCCCCTCCGACAGGGCAACTGGGGCCAACGTCCTGACTTTC	CASRAPSDRATGANVLTF
NA	TRBJ1-5	TRBV10-3	NA	TGTGCCATCAGTGAGGGGGGCGGGAGCAATCAGCCCCAGCATTTT	CAISEGGGSNQPQHF
few	TRBJ2-1	TRBV5-6	NA	TGTGCCAGCAGCTTGGACGGGGGGCCCTACAATGAGCAGTTCTTC	CASSLDGGPYNEQFF
medium-sized	TRBJ2-1	TRBV9	TRBD2	TGTGCCAGCAGCGTAGGGTGGACTAGCTCCTACAATGAGCAGTTCTTC	CASSVGWTSSYNEQFF
medium-sized	TRBJ2-3	TRBV4-1	TRBD1	TGCGCCAGCAGCCAAGCCGGCAGGGGGCGAGGAGATACGCAGTATTTT	CASSQAGRGRGDTQYF
few	TRBJ1-2	TRBV6-1	TRBD1	TGTGCCAGCAGTCTGAACGACAGGGTCTATGGCTACACCTTC	CASSLNDRVYGYTF
few	TRBJ1-2	TRBV19	TRBD1	TGTGCCAGTACACCGGGACAGGGGATTTATGGCTACACCTTC	CASTPGQGIYGYTF
NA	TRBJ2-3	TRBV25-1	TRBD2	TGTGCCAGCAGCGAGGGCCGATGGGCTAGCGGGGGGGCGGATACGCAGTATTTT	CASSEGRWASGGADTQYF
NA	TRBJ1-4	TRBV7-9	NA	TGTGCCAGCAGTCTTACATTTGCAACTAATGAAAAACTGTTTTTT	CASSLTFATNEKLFF
NA	TRBJ1-1	TRBV4-3	NA	TGCGCCAGCAGCCAAGGGTACAGGAATACTGAAGCTTTCTTT	CASSQGYRNTEAFF
NA	TRBJ1-2	TRBV6-6	TRBD1	TGTGCCAGCAGTTACGGGACAGGGGGCTATGGCTACACCTTC	CASSYGTGGYGYTF
NA	TRBJ1-1	TRBV5-1	NA	TGCGCCAGCAGCTTTAGGACACCCAACACTGAAGCTTTCTTT	CASSFRTPNTEAFF
NA	TRBJ2-1	TRBV7-9	NA	TGTGCCAGCGCGACCTACAATGAGCAGTTCTTC	CASATYNEQFF
few	TRBJ1-2	TRBV28	TRBD1	TGTGCCAGCAGTTTATTACAGGGGGGCTACACCTTC	CASSLLQGGYTF
few	TRBJ2-5	TRBV7-3	NA	TGTGCCAGCAGCCCCCAGGGGGGTCAAGAGACCCAGTACTTC	CASSPQGGQETQYF
few	TRBJ2-1	TRBV28	TRBD2	TGTGCCAGCATCCCGGGAGGTACCTACAATGAGCAGTTCTTC	CASIPGGTYNEQFF
NA	TRBJ1-4	TRBV30	NA	TGTGCCTGGAGTTACACGGGGGGTGATGAAAAACTGTTTTTT	CAWSYTGGDEKLFF
medium-sized	TRBJ2-7	TRBV30	NA	TGTGCCTGGAGTGGGAGTCGTGCGCCGTTATTCTTC	CAWSGSRAPLFF
few	TRBJ1-2	TRBV15	TRBD1	TGTGCCACCAGCAGACACGACAGGGGTCGGGGGGGCTACACCTTC	CATSRHDRGRGGYTF
few	TRBJ1-6	TRBV7-8	NA	TGTGCCAGCAGCATACGGCGGATGACAGCACCCCTCCACTTT	CASSIRRMTAPLHF
medium-sized	TRBJ1-2	TRBV5-6	TRBD1	TGTGCCAGCAGCTTGGATTTTGCGGGACAGGGATTTGGCTACACCTTC	CASSLDFAGQGFGYTF
NA	TRBJ1-6	TRBV27	TRBD1	TGTGCCAGCACCAAACCGGGACAGAGAATCCTAAATTCACCCCTCCACTTT	CASTKPGQRILNSPLHF